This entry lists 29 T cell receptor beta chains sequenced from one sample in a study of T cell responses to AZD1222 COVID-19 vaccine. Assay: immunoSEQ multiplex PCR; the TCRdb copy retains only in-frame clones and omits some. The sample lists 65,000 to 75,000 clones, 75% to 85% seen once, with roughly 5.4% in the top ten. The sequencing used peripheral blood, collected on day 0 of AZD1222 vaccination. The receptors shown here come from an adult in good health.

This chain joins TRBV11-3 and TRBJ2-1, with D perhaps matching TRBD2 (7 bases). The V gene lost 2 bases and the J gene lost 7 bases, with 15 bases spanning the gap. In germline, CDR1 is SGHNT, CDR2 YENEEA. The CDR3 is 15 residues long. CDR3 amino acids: CASSLPRTRGNEQFF. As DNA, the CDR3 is TGTGCCAGCAGCTTACCCCGGACTAGGGGGAATGAGCAGTTCTTC. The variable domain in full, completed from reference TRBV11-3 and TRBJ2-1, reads EAGVVQSPRYKIIEKKQPVAFWCNPISGHNTLYWYLQNLGQGPELLIRYENEEAVDDSQLPKDRFSAERLKGVDSTLKIQPAELGDSAVYLCASSLPRTRGNEQFFGPGTRLTVL.

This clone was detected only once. CDR3 sequence: CASSSPGEETQYF. CDR3 coding DNA: TGTGCCAGCAGCTCTCCAGGGGAAGAGACCCAGTACTTC. The V and J genes are TRBV5-4 and TRBJ2-5, with D possibly matching TRBD1 (6 bases). The germline V gene has CDR1 SGHNT and CDR2 YYREEE (reference sequence). Trimming cost V 3 bases and J 3 bases, with 9 bases left between them. This CDR3 has 13 residues.

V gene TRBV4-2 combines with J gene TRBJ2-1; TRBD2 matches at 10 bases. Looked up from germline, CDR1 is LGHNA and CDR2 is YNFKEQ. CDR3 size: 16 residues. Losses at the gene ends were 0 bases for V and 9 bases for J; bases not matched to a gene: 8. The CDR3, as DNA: TGTGCCAGCAGCCAAGACCCAGCGGGGGGGCCGGTTGAGCAGTTCTTC. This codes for CASSQDPAGGPVEQFF.

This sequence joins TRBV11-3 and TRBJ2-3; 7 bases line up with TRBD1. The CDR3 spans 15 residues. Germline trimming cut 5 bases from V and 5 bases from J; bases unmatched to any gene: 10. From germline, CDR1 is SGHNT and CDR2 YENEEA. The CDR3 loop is CASSLHRGKRDTQYF. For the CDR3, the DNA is TGTGCCAGCAGCCTACACAGGGGTAAGAGAGATACGCAGTATTTT. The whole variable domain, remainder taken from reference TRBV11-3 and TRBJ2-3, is EAGVVQSPRYKIIEKKQPVAFWCNPISGHNTLYWYLQNLGQGPELLIRYENEEAVDDSQLPKDRFSAERLKGVDSTLKIQPAELGDSAVYLCASSLHRGKRDTQYFGPGTRLTVL.

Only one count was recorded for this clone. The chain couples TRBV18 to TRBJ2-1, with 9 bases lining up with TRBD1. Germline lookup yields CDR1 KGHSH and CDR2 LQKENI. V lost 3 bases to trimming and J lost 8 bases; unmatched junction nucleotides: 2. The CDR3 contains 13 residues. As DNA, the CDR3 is TGTGCCAGCTCACCGGGACAGGGCCATGAGCAGTTCTTC. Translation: CASSPGQGHEQFF.

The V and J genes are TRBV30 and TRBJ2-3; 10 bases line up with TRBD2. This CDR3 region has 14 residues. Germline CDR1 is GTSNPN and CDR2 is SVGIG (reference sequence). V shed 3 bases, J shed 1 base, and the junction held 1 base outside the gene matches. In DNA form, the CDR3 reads TGTGCCTGGAGGGGGACTAGCGGCACAGATACGCAGTATTTT. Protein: CAWRGTSGTDTQYF.

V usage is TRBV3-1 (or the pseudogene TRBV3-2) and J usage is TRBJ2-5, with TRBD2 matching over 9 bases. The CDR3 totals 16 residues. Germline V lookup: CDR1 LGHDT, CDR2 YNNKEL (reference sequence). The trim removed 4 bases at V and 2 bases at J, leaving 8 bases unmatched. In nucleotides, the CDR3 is TGTGCCAGCAGCCTGCCGGGACTAGCAGTTCAAGAGACCCAGTACTTC. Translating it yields CASSLPGLAVQETQYF.

The CDR3 loop reads CASSSGQGWDNEQFF. CDR3 nucleotides: TGTGCCAGCAGCTCCGGACAGGGATGGGACAATGAGCAGTTCTTC. The chain combines TRBV7-9 with TRBJ2-1; 8 nucleotides line up with TRBD1. The ends lost 4 bases at V and 5 bases at J; junction bases unmatched: 7. The CDR3 covers 15 residues. Looked up from germline, CDR1 is SEHNR and CDR2 is FQNEAQ (reference sequence).

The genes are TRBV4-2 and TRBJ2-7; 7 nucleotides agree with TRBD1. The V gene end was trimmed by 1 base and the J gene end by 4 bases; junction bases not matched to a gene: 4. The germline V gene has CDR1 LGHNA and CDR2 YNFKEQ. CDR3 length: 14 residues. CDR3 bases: TGTGCCAGCAGCCAAGGGGGACAGAGTTACGAGCAGTACTTC. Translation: CASSQGGQSYEQYF.

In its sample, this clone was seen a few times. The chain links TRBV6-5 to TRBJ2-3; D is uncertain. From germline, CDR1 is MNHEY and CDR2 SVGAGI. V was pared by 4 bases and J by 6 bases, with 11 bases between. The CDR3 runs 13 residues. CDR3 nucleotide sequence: TGTGCCAGCAGTTCCAGACTGGGGGATACGCAGTATTTT. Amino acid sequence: CASSSRLGDTQYF.

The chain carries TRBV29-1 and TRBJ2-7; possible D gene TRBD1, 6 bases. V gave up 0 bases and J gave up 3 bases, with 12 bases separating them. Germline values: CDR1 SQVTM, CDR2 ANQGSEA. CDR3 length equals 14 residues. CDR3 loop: CSVEDLGQGYEQYF. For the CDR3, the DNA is TGCAGCGTTGAAGATTTGGGACAAGGCTACGAGCAGTACTTC.

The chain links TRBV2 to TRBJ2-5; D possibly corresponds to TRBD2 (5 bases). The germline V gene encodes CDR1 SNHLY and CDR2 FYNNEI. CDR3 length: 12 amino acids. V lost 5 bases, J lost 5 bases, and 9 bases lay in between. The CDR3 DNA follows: TGTGCCAGCAGTCCGGGATTGGAGACCCAGTACTTC. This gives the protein CASSPGLETQYF.

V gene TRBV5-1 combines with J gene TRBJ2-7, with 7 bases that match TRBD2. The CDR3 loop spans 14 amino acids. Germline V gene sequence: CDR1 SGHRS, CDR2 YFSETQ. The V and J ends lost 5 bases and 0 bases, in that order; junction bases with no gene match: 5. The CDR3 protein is CASSPSGGSYEQYF. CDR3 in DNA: TGCGCCAGCAGTCCGTCGGGGGGCTCCTACGAGCAGTACTTC.

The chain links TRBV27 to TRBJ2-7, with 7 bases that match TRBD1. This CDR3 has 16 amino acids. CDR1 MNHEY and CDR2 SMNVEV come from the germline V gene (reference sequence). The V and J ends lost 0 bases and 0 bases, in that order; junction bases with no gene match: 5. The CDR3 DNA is TGTGCCAGCAGTTTATCCGAGGGGGCCCGCTCCTACGAGCAGTACTTC. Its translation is CASSLSEGARSYEQYF.

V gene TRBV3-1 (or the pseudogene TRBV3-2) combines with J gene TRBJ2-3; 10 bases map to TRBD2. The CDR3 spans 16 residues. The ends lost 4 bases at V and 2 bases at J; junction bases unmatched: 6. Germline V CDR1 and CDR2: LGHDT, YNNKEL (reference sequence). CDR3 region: CASSPWLAGDTDTQYF. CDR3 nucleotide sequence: TGTGCCAGCAGCCCTTGGCTAGCGGGGGACACAGATACGCAGTATTTT.

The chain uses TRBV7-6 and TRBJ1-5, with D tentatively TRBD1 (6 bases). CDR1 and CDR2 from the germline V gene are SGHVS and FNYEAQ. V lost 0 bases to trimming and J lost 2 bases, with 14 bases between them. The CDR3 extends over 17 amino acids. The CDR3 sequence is CASSLAGGLEGNQPQHF. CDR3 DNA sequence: TGTGCCAGCAGCTTAGCGGGGGGGCTCGAGGGCAATCAGCCCCAGCATTTT.

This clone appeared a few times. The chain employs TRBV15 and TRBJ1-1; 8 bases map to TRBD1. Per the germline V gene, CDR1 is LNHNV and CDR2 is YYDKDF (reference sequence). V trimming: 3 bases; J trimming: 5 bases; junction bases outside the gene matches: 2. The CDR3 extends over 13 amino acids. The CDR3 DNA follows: TGTGCCACCAGCAGGGACAGGGATACTGAAGCTTTCTTT. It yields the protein CATSRDRDTEAFF.

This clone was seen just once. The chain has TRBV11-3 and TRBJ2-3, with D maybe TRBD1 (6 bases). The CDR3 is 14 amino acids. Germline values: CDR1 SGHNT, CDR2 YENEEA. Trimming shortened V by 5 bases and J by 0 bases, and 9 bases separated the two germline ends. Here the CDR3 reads CASSVDSSTDTQYF. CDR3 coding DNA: TGTGCCAGCAGCGTGGACAGTAGCACAGATACGCAGTATTTT.

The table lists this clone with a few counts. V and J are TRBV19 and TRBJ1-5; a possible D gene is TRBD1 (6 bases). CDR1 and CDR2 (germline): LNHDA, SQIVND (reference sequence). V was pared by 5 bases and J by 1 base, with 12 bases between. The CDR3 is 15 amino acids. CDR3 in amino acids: CASSRRGQSNQPQHF. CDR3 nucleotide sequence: TGTGCCAGTAGTCGGAGGGGACAAAGCAATCAGCCCCAGCATTTT.

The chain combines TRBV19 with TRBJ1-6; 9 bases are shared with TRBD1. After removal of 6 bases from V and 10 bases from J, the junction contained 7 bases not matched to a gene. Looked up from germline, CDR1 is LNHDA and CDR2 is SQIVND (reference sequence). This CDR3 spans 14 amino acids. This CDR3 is CASSRDRVGSPLHF. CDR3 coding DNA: TGTGCCAGTAGCCGGGACAGGGTAGGATCACCCCTCCACTTT.

CDR3 nucleotides: TGTGCCAGCAGTACAGGGGTTGGTGGCTACACCTTC. Protein sequence: CASSTGVGGYTF. V usage is TRBV12-3 or TRBV12-4 and J usage is TRBJ1-2; 7 bases map to TRBD1. There are 12 residues in the CDR3. Trimming at V came to 5 bases and at J to 7 bases, leaving 4 bases not matched to a gene.

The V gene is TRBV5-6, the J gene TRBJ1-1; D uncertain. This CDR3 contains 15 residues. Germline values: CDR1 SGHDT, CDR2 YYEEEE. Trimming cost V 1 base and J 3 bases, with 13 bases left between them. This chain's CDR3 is CASSLRVGEDTEAFF. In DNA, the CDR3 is TGTGCCAGCAGCTTGCGGGTCGGGGAGGACACTGAAGCTTTCTTT.

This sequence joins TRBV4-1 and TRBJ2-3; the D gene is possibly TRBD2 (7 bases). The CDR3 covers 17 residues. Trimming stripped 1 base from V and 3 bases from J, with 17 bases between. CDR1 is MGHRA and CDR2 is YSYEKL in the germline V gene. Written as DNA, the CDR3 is TGCGCCAGCAGCCAAGCCGTGGCGGGGGCTGGAACAGATACGCAGTATTTT. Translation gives CASSQAVAGAGTDTQYF.

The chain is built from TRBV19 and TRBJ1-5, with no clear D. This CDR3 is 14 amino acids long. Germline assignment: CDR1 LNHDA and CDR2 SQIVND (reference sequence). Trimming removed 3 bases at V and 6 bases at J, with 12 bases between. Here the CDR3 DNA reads TGTGCCAGTAGTATTCAAATGGGATTTCAGCCCCAGCATTTT. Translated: CASSIQMGFQPQHF.

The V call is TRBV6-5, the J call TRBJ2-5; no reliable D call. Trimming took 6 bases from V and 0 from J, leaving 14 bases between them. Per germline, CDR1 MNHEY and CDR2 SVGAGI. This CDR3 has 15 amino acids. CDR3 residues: CASSHSVGYQETQYF. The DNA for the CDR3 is TGTGCCAGCAGCCACTCGGTTGGGTACCAAGAGACCCAGTACTTC.

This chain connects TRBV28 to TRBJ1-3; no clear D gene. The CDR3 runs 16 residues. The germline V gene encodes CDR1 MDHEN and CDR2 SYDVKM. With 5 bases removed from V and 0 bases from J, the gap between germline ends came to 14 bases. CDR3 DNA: TGTGCCAGCAGTCCCATGGGCTTGAGCTCTGGAAACACCATATATTTT. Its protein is CASSPMGLSSGNTIYF. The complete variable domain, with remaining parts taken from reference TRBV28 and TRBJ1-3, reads DVKVTQSSRYLVKRTGEKVFLECVQDMDHENMFWYRQDPGLGLRLIYFSYDVKMKEKGDIPEGYSVSREKKERFSLILESASTNQTSMYLCASSPMGLSSGNTIYFGEGSWLTVV.

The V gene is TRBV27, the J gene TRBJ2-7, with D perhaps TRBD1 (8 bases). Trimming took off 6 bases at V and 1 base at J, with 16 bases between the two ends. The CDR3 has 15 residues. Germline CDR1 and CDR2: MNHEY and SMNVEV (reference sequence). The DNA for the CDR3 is TGTGCCAGCAGACCAGGACAGGGAGGGTCCTACGAGCAGTACTTC. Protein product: CASRPGQGGSYEQYF.

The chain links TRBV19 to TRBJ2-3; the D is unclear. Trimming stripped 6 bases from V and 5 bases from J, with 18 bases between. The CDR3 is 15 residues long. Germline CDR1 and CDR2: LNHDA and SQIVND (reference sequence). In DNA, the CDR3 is TGTGCCAGTAGGACCGGACGACCCGGAAGAGATACGCAGTATTTT. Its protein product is CASRTGRPGRDTQYF. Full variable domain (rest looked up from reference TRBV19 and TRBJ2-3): DGGITQSPKYLFRKEGQNVTLSCEQNLNHDAMYWYRQDPGQGLRLIYYSQIVNDFQKGDIAEGYSVSREKKESFPLTVTSAQKNPTAFYLCASRTGRPGRDTQYFGPGTRLTVL.

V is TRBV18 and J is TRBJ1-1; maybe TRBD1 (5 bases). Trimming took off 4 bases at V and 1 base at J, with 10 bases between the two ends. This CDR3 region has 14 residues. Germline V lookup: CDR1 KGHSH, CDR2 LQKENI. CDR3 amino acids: CASSLTGGNTEAFF. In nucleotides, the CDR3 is TGTGCCAGCTCACTGACCGGGGGGAACACTGAAGCTTTCTTT.